This TCR beta chain was documented in a study of blood T cells in healthy people across ages. The ends were cut back, 3 bases at V and 2 bases at J, with 11 bases in the middle. This CDR3 contains 15 residues. Together with a sample-barcoded 5' primer, a J-beta primer mix was included in a second PCR lasting roughly 6 to 12 cycles. In TCRdb, the 5' RACE reads were re-called with MiXCR into one record per CDR3 protein. The sample carries some 1.8 million distinct CDR3 sequences, 30% to 40% recorded once. The chain couples TRBV12-3 or TRBV12-4 to TRBJ1-5, with a weak D call TRBD1 (6 bases). The receptor's source is a human donor in good health. Sequenced: blood. The CDR3 DNA reads TGTGCCAGCAGTTTGGGACATTCTGGCAATCAGCCCCAGCATTTT. Amino acids: CASSLGHSGNQPQHF.